The 8 T cell receptor beta chains reported below all come from one sample, sequenced in a study of PD-L1 blockade in urothelial cancer. Time point specified: pretreatment peripheral blood. Libraries were prepared by immunoSEQ multiplex PCR; TCRdb keeps only in-frame clonotypes and omits some of them. The sample shows some 45,000 clones, 88% of them seen only once. This specimen was PBMCs, taken around atezolizumab (anti-PD-L1) treatment. The source of these receptors is a donor older than 35 with urothelial cancer.

The rearrangement uses TRBV28 and TRBJ2-3; tentatively, D is TRBD2 (6 bases). V was cut by 8 bases and J by 0 bases, with 15 bases left in between. This CDR3 is 15 amino acids long. Germline assignment: CDR1 MDHEN and CDR2 SYDVKM. CDR3 region: CASEGREPSTDTQYF. DNA of the CDR3: TGTGCCAGCGAAGGGCGGGAACCTAGCACAGATACGCAGTATTTT.

V is TRBV11-2 and J is TRBJ2-2, with 9 bases that match TRBD2. V lost 5 bases, J lost 0 bases, and 1 base stayed unmatched. From germline, CDR1 is SGHAT and CDR2 FQNNGV. CDR3 length equals 15 residues. The CDR3 DNA sequence: TGTGCCAGCAGCGGACTAGCGACGAACACCGGGGAGCTGTTTTTT. Translation: CASSGLATNTGELFF.

This clone appeared once. The chain joins TRBV6-1 to TRBJ1-5, with D tentatively TRBD1 (6 bases). Germline loops: CDR1 MNHNS, CDR2 SASEGT. With 8 bases removed from V and 5 bases from J, the gap between germline ends came to 19 bases. The CDR3 is 15 residues long. CDR3 sequence reads: CASDSRGGAHQPQHF. The CDR3 DNA reads TGTGCCAGCGACTCCCGGGGGGGCGCTCATCAGCCCCAGCATTTT.

CDR3: CASSLGGPLNEKLFF. In nucleotides, the CDR3 is TGTGCCAGCAGCTTAGGGGGGCCCCTTAATGAAAAACTGTTTTTT. The chain combines TRBV7-2 with TRBJ1-4; a weak D match, TRBD1 (6 bases). V lost 1 base to trimming and J lost 4 bases, with 10 bases between them. CDR3 size: 15 residues. Germline V CDR1 and CDR2: SGHTA, FQGNSA.

This clone was picked up one time. The chain recombines TRBV28 with TRBJ2-7; 11 bases map to TRBD2. V was clipped by 5 bases and J by 0 bases; unmatched bases: 6. Germline V gives CDR1 MDHEN, CDR2 SYDVKM. The CDR3 is made up of 16 amino acids. The CDR3 nucleotides read TGTGCCAGCAGTACCCCTAGCGGGAGGAACTCCTACGAGCAGTACTTC. Amino acid sequence: CASSTPSGRNSYEQYF.

The chain couples TRBV11-2 to TRBJ1-2; D unresolved. The length of the CDR3 is 14 residues. Germline CDR1 reads SGHAT; CDR2 reads FQNNGV. The ends were cut back, 2 bases at V and 4 bases at J, with 11 bases in the middle. CDR3 protein: CASSLTQLGYGYTF. The DNA for the CDR3 is TGTGCCAGCAGCTTAACCCAACTTGGCTATGGCTACACCTTC.

This clone was counted a single time. The CDR3 DNA is TGTGCCAGCAGCCCCGGACAGGTAGGGCCCCCCCAGTACTTC. It translates to CASSPGQVGPPQYF. This chain connects TRBV11-1 to TRBJ2-7, with 7 bases identical to TRBD1. CDR1 and CDR2 from the germline V gene are SGHAT and FQDESV (reference sequence). The CDR3 spans 14 residues. Losses at the gene ends were 5 bases for V and 10 bases for J; bases not matched to a gene: 14.

The chain has TRBV28 and TRBJ1-2; D may be TRBD1 (6 bases). CDR1 and CDR2 (germline): MDHEN, SYDVKM. This CDR3 comprises 17 residues. The V end lost 6 bases, the J end lost 7 bases, and 27 bases lay between the germline ends. CDR3 sequence reads: CASSRPWGRMASGGYTF. The CDR3, as DNA: TGTGCCAGCAGCCGCCCCTGGGGGCGCATGGCGTCGGGTGGCTACACCTTC.